This record covers a single T cell receptor beta chain. The antigen is undetermined. Trimming took 3 bases from V and 6 from J; bases not matched to a gene: 1. The CDR3 loop spans 11 amino acids. CDR1 is DFQATT, CDR2 SNEGSKA, per germline (reference sequence). The data were obtained in a study of siplizumab effects on memory and regulatory T cells. Findings of the study overall: The study did not confirm that proliferating Tregs from siplizumab cultures were suppressive. The diversity of naive T cells seemed greater than that of memory cells, and their alloresponse contribution seemed major.

In each sample, approximately 100,000 TCR templates were assayed. The data were produced by immunoSEQ multiplex PCR, yet TCRdb's version contains in-frame clones alone and is incomplete. Counted here are tens of thousands of clones, approximately 82% occurring once; the ten biggest clones make up approximately 3.8%. Sequencing was done on a sample of memory CD4+ T cells sorted from blood. This chain connects TRBV20-1 to TRBJ1-2, with 7 bases identical to TRBD1. The TCR sequence derives from a human donor in good health. CDR3 coding DNA: TGCAGTGCTAGGACAGGGAATGGCTACACCTTC. This translates into CSARTGNGYTF.